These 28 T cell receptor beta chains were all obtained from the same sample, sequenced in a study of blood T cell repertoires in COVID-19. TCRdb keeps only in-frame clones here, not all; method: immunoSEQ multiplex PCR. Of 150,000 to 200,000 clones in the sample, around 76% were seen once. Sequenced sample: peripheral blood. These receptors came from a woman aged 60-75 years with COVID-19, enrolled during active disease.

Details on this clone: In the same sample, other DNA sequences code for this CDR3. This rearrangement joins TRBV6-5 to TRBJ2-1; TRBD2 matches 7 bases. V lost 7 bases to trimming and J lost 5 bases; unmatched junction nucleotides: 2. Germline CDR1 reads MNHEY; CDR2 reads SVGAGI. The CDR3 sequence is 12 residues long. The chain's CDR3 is CASIGRDNEQFF. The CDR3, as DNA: TGTGCCAGCATAGGGAGGGACAATGAGCAGTTCTTC.

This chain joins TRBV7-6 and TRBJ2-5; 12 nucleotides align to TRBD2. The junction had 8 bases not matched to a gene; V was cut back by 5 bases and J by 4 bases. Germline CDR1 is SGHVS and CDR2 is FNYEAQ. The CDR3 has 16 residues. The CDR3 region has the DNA TGTGCCAGCAGCACCCTAGCGGGGGGGGCTGGAGAGACCCAGTACTTC. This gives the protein CASSTLAGGAGETQYF.

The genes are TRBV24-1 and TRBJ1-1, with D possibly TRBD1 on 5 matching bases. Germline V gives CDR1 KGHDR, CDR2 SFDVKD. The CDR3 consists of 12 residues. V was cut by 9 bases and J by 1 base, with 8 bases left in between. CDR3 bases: TGTGCCACCCGGGGGGGGAACACTGAAGCTTTCTTT. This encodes CATRGGNTEAFF.

CDR3 protein: CASSSQGDQPQHF. DNA of the CDR3: TGTGCCAGTAGCTCACAGGGGGACCAGCCCCAGCATTTT. The chain has TRBV19 and TRBJ1-5, with 8 bases matching TRBD1. The CDR3 is 13 amino acids. Germline V CDR1 and CDR2: LNHDA, SQIVND (reference sequence). V trimming: 6 bases; J trimming: 7 bases; junction bases outside the gene matches: 5.

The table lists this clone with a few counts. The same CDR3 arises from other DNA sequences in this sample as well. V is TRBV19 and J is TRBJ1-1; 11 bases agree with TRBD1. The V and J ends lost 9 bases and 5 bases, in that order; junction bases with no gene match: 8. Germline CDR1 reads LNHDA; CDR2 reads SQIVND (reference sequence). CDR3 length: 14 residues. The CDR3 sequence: CASTGTGGRTEAFF. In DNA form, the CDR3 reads TGTGCCAGCACCGGGACAGGGGGTCGGACTGAAGCTTTCTTT.

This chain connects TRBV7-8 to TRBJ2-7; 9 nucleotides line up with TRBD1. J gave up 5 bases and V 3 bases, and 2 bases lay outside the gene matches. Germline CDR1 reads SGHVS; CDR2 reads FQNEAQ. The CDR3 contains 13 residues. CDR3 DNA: TGTGCCAGCAGCTTGGGACAGGGTAACGAGCAGTACTTC. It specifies CASSLGQGNEQYF.

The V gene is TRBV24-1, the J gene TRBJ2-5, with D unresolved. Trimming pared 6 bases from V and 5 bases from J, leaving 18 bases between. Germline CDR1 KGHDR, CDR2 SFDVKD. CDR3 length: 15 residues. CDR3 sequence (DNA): TGTGCCACCAGTTCGCTAACCGCCTCCCGCGAGACCCAGTACTTC. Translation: CATSSLTASRETQYF.

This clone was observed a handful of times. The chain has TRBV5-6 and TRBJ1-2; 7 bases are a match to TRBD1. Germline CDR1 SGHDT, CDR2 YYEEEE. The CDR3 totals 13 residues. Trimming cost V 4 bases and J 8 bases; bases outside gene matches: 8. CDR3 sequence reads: CASSMTGINGYTF. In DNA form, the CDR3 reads TGTGCCAGCAGCATGACAGGGATTAACGGCTACACCTTC.

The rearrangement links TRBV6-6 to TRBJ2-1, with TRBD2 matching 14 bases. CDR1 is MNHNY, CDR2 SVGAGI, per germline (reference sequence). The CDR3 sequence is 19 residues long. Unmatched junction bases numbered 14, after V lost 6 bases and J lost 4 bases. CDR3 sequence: CASRRDTRTSGRSYNEQFF. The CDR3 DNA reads TGTGCCAGCAGGCGAGATACAAGGACTAGCGGGAGGAGTTACAATGAGCAGTTCTTC.

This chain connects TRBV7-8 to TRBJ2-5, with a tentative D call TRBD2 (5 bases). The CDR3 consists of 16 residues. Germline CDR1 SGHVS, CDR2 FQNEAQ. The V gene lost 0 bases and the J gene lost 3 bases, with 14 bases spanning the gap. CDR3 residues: CASSLAFGAAEETQYF. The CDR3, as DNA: TGTGCCAGCAGCTTAGCGTTCGGAGCAGCGGAAGAGACCCAGTACTTC.

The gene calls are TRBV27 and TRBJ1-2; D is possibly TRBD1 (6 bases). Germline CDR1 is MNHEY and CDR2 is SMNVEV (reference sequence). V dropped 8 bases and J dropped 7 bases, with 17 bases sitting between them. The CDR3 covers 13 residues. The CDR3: CASSMGPGAGYTF. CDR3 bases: TGTGCCAGCTCAATGGGGCCAGGGGCTGGCTACACCTTC.

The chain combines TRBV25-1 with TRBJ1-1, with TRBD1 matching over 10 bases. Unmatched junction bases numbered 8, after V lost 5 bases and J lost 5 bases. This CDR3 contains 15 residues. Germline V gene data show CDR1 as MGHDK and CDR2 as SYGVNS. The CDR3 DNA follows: TGTGCCAGCAGTCCGCGGGACAGGGGAGAGACTGAAGCTTTCTTT. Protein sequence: CASSPRDRGETEAFF. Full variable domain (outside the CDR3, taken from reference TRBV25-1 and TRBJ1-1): EADIYQTPRYLVIGTGKKITLECSQTMGHDKMYWYQQDPGMELHLIHYSYGVNSTEKGDLSSESTVSRIRTEHFPLTLESARPSHTSQYLCASSPRDRGETEAFFGQGTRLTVV.

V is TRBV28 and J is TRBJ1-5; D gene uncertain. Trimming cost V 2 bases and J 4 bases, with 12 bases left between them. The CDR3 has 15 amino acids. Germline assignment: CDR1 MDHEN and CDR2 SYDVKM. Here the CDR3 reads CASSLGFAGNQPQHF. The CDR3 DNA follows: TGTGCCAGCAGTTTAGGTTTCGCGGGGAATCAGCCCCAGCATTTT.

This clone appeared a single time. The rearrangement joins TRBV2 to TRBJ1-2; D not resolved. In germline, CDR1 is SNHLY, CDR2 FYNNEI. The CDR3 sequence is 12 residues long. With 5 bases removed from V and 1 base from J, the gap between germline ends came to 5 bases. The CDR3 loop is CASSQNNYGYTF. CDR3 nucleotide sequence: TGTGCCAGCAGTCAAAATAACTATGGCTACACCTTC. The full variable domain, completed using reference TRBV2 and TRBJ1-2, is EPEVTQTPSHQVTQMGQEVILRCVPISNHLYFYWYRQILGQKVEFLVSFYNNEISEKSEIFDDQFSVERPDGSNFTLKIRSTKLEDSAMYFCASSQNNYGYTFGSGTRLTVV.

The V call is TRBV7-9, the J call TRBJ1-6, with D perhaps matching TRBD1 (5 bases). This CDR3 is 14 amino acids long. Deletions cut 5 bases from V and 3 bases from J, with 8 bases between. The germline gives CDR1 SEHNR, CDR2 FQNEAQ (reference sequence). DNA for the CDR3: TGTGCCAGCAGCGTCGACAGCTATAATTCACCCCTCCACTTT. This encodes CASSVDSYNSPLHF.

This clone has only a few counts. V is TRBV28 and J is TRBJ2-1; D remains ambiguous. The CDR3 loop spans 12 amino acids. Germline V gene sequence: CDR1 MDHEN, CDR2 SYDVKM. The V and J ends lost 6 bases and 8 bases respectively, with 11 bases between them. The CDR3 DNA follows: TGTGCCAGCAGGAAGCGCAGCGATGAGCAGTTCTTC. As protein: CASRKRSDEQFF.

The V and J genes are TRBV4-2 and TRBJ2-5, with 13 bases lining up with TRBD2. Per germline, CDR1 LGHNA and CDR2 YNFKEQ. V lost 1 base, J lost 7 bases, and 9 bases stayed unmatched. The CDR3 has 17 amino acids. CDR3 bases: TGTGCCAGCAGCCAAGGACTAGCGGGAGGAGAGTTCGGGACCCAGTACTTC. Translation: CASSQGLAGGEFGTQYF.

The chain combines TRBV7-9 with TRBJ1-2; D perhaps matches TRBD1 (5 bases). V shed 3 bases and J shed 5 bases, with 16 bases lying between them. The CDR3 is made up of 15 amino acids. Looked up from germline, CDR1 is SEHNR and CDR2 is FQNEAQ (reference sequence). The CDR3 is CASSLSGTSGYGYTF. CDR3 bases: TGTGCCAGCAGCTTGTCAGGGACTTCGGGGTATGGCTACACCTTC. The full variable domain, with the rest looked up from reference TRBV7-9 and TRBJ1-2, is DTGVSQNPRHKITKRGQNVTFRCDPISEHNRLYWYRQTLGQGPEFLTYFQNEAQLEKSRLLSDRFSAERPKGSFSTLEIQRTEQGDSAMYLCASSLSGTSGYGYTFGSGTRLTVV.

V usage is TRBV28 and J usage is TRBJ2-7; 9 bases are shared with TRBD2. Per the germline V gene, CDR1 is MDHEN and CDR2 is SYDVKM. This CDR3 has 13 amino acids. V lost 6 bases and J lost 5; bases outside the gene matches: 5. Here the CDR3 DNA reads TGTGCCAGCAGCTTCCGACTAGCGGACGAGCAGTACTTC. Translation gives CASSFRLADEQYF.

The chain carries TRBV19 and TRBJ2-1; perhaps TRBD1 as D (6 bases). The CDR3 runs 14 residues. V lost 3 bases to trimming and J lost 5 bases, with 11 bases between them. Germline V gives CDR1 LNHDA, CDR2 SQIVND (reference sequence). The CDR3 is CASSMQGPHNEQFF. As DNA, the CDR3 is TGTGCCAGTAGTATGCAGGGGCCCCACAATGAGCAGTTCTTC.

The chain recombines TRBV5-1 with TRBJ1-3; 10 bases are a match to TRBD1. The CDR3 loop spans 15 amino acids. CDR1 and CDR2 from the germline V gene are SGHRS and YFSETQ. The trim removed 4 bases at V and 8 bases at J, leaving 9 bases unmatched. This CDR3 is CASSTGQGSADTIYF. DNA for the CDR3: TGCGCCAGCAGCACGGGACAGGGGAGTGCAGACACCATATATTTT.

CDR3 nucleotide sequence: TGTGCCAGCAGTTACTCAGGGGAAGGCTACACCTTC. This codes for CASSYSGEGYTF. The chain employs TRBV6-5 and TRBJ1-2, with D tentatively TRBD1 (5 bases). CDR3 length equals 12 residues. Germline V lookup: CDR1 MNHEY, CDR2 SVGAGI. Trimming removed 0 bases from V and 8 bases from J, with 7 bases in between.

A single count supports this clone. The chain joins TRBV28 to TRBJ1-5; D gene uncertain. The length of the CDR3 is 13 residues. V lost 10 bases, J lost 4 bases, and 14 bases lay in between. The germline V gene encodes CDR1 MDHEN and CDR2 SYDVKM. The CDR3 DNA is TGTGCCACCCGGGGTGAGCCTAATCAGCCCCAGCATTTT. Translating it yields CATRGEPNQPQHF.

The CDR3 sequence is CASSGQGRETQYF. The CDR3 DNA reads TGTGCCAGCTCGGGACAGGGGCGGGAGACCCAGTACTTC. The chain combines TRBV13 with TRBJ2-5, with 10 positions matching TRBD1. Germline CDR1 reads PRHDT; CDR2 reads FYEKMQ (reference sequence). The junction had 5 bases not matched to a gene; V was cut back by 8 bases and J by 5 bases. The CDR3 is 13 amino acids.

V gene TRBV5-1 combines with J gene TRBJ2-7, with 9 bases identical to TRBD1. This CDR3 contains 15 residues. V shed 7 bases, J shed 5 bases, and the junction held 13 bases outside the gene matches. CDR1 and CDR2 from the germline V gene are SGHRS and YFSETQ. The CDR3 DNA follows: TGCGCCAGCCACTCCCTACAGGGGGCGAGAAACGAGCAGTACTTC. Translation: CASHSLQGARNEQYF.

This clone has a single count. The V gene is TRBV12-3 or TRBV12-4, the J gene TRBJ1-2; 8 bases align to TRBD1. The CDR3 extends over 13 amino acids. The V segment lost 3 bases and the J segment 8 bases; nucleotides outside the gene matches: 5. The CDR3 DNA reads TGTGCCAGCAGTTTCAGGGGGCGCGGAGGCTACACCTTC. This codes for CASSFRGRGGYTF.

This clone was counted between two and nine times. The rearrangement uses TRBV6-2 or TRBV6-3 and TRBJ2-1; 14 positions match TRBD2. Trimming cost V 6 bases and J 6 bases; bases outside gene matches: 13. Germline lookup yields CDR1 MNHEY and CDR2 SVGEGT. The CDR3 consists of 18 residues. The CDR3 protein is CASSPGRGLAGVGNEQFF. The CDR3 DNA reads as TGTGCCAGCAGCCCTGGGAGGGGACTAGCGGGAGTTGGCAATGAGCAGTTCTTC.

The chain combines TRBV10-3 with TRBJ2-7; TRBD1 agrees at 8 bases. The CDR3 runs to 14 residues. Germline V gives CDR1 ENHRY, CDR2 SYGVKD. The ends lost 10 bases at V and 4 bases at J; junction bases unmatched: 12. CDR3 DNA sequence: TGTGCCACCGATTCGGGATACAGGGGGTACGAGCAGTACTTC. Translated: CATDSGYRGYEQYF.